Below, 8 T cell receptor beta chains from the same sample are listed, as sequenced in a study of CD8+CD57+ T cells in acquired aplastic anemia. The template for TCR beta VDJ and CDR3 sequence profiling was genomic DNA. TCRdb processed the reads anew with MiXCR; each CDR3 protein has one entry. Among about 180,000 distinct CDR3 sequences listed, 40% to 55% were seen once. Sequencing used sorted CD4+, CD8+, or CD8+CD57+ T cells (not recorded which) from PBMCs. These receptors all come from a human donor in good health.

This clonotype was seen repeatedly, ten times or more. The chain carries TRBV2 and TRBJ1-1, with 7 nucleotides matching TRBD1. The CDR3 has 12 residues. CDR1 is SNHLY, CDR2 FYNNEI, per germline. V lost 6 bases, J lost 5 bases, and 3 bases stayed unmatched. The CDR3 bases are TGTGCCAGCAGGGGGGACAGAACTGAAGCTTTCTTT. Translation: CASRGDRTEAFF. The full variable domain, with the rest looked up from reference TRBV2 and TRBJ1-1, is EPEVTQTPSHQVTQMGQEVILRCVPISNHLYFYWYRQILGQKVEFLVSFYNNEISEKSEIFDDQFSVERPDGSNFTLKIRSTKLEDSAMYFCASRGDRTEAFFGQGTRLTVV.

This clonotype was found once. The gene calls are TRBV20-1 and TRBJ2-7; TRBD1 matches at 10 bases. Unmatched junction bases numbered 6, after V lost 6 bases and J lost 7 bases. Germline-derived CDR1 and CDR2 are DFQATT and SNEGSKA (reference sequence). The CDR3 runs 12 residues. The CDR3, as DNA: TGCAGTGCCGGGACAGGGGTCGGGGAGCAGTACTTC. It is translated as CSAGTGVGEQYF.

The V gene is TRBV24-1, the J gene TRBJ1-6; 9 bases match TRBD1. After removal of 4 bases from V and 13 bases from J, the junction contained 7 bases not matched to a gene. This CDR3 spans 14 amino acids. Germline CDR1 is KGHDR and CDR2 is SFDVKD. DNA of the CDR3: TGTGCCACCAGTGAAGGGACAGGGAGCCCTCCCCTCCACTTT. It specifies CATSEGTGSPPLHF.

This clonotype was seen only a few times. The chain carries TRBV6-6 and TRBJ1-5; TRBD1 is a possible D gene (5 bases). Trimming took off 7 bases at V and 11 bases at J, with 15 bases between the two ends. Germline CDR1 and CDR2: MNHNY and SVGAGI (reference sequence). CDR3 size: 12 residues. The CDR3 sequence is CASTAGPTAQHF. For the CDR3, the DNA is TGTGCCAGCACGGCGGGGCCGACAGCCCAGCATTTT.

The chain recombines TRBV9 with TRBJ2-3; TRBD2 matches 9 bases. Germline V lookup: CDR1 SGDLS, CDR2 YYNGEE. The CDR3 spans 14 residues. The V segment lost 7 bases and the J segment 4 bases; nucleotides outside the gene matches: 7. The CDR3 bases are TGTGCCAGCGCACCGGGACTAGCCTCAGATACGCAGTATTTT. This sequence encodes CASAPGLASDTQYF.

This clonotype has a handful of counts. A much more abundant neighbour one base away suggests this may be a read error. The J gene is TRBJ1-1, the V gene TRBV7-9, with D maybe TRBD1 (5 bases). In germline, CDR1 is SEHNR, CDR2 FQNEAQ (reference sequence). The V end lost 5 bases, the J end lost 5 bases, and 18 bases lay between the germline ends. There are 15 residues in the CDR3. DNA of the CDR3: TGTGCCAGCAGCACCCCAATGAGGGGACGGACTGAAGCTTTCTTT. As protein: CASSTPMRGRTEAFF.

The gene calls are TRBV19 and TRBJ1-3, with 7 bases aligning to TRBD1. The CDR3 is 15 residues long. CDR1 is LNHDA, CDR2 SQIVND, per germline (reference sequence). V trimming: 6 bases; J trimming: 3 bases; junction bases outside the gene matches: 8. CDR3 residues: CASSYPWDSGNTIYF. CDR3 coding DNA: TGTGCCAGTAGCTACCCCTGGGACAGTGGAAACACCATATATTTT.

V and J are TRBV20-1 and TRBJ2-1; TRBD1 aligns across 7 bases. The CDR3 runs to 14 residues. The trim removed 5 bases at V and 1 base at J, leaving 5 bases unmatched. The V gene's germline CDR1 is DFQATT and CDR2 SNEGSKA (reference sequence). DNA for the CDR3: TGCAGTGCTCGAACAGGGGTTTCCTACAATGAGCAGTTCTTC. Protein sequence: CSARTGVSYNEQFF.